This T cell receptor (beta chain) was observed in a study of early T cells in non-severe SARS-CoV-2 infection. Study at large: RNA in bulk from unsorted whole blood was sequenced, and chains were unpaired. General observations from the study: Matching results from VDJdb favored anti-spike CD8 responses, leaving private and CD4 specificities undetected.

Comment on this clonotype: Its antigen remains unknown.

CDR1 is SGHVT, CDR2 SQSDAQ, per germline. V dropped 9 bases and J dropped 10; count of bases not matched to a gene: 10. This CDR3 comprises 12 residues. cDNA molecules, individually, were tagged with unique molecular identifiers. One entry per CDR3 protein results from TCRdb running MiXCR on the 5' RACE reads. The data hold roughly 100,000 distinct CDR3 sequences, with about 12% observed a single time. The chain employs TRBV7-4 and TRBJ1-1, with 8 bases aligning to TRBD1. The clonotype was recovered from an adult who was a healthcare worker with PCR-confirmed SARS-CoV-2 infection or an uninfected control (not recorded which). Sequences were obtained from whole blood. CDR3 in amino acids: CARDRGYSAAFF. The CDR3 DNA reads TGTGCCAGAGACAGGGGCTATTCCGCAGCTTTCTTT.